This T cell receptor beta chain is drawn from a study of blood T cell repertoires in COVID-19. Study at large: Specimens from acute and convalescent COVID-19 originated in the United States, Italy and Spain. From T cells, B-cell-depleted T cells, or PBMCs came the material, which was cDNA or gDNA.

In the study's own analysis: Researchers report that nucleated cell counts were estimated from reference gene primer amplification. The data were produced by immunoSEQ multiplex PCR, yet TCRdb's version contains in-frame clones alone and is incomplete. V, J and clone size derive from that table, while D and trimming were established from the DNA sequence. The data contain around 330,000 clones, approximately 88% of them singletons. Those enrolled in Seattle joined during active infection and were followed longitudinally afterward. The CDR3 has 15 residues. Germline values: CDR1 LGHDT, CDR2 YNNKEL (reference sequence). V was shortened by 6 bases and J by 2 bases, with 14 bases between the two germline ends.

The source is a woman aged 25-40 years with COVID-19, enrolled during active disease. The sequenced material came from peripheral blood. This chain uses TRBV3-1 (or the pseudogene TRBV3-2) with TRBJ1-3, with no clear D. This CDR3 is CASSPGPEPGNTIYF. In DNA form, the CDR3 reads TGTGCCAGCAGTCCTGGGCCTGAACCTGGAAACACCATATATTTT.